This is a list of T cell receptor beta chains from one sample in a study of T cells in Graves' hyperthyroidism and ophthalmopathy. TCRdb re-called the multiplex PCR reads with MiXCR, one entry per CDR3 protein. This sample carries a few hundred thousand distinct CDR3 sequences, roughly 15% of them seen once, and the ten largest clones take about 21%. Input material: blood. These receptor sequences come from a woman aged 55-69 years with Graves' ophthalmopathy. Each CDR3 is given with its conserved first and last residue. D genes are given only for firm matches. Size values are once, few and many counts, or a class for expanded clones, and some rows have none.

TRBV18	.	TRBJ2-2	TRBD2	CASSPGLALNTGELFF	TGTGCCAGCTCACCAGGACTAGCGCTTAACACCGGGGAGCTGTTTTTT
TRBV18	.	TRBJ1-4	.	CASSVHISTNEKLFF	TGTGCCAGCTCAGTTCACATCTCAACTAATGAAAAACTGTTTTTT
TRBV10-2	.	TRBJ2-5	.	CASSDTREETQYF	TGCGCCAGCAGTGATACCCGGGAGGAGACCCAGTACTTC
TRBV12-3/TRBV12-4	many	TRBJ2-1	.	CASRRQDSYNEQFF	TGTGCCAGCAGGCGACAGGACTCCTACAATGAGCAGTTCTTC
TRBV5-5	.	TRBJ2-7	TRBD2	CASSSLGLAGAYEQYF	TGTGCCAGCAGCTCCCTGGGGCTAGCGGGGGCCTACGAGCAGTACTTC
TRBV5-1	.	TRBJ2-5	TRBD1	CASSSTGGETQYF	TGCGCCAGCAGCTCGACAGGGGGCGAGACCCAGTACTTC
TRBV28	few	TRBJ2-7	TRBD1	CASSSHRGYEQYF	TGTGCCAGCAGTTCGCACAGGGGCTACGAGCAGTACTTC
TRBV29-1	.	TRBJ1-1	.	CSVKDSPTEAFF	TGCAGCGTTAAGGACAGTCCCACTGAAGCTTTCTTT
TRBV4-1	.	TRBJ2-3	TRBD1	CASSQDPTGPTDTQYF	TGCGCCAGCAGCCAAGATCCGACAGGGCCCACAGATACGCAGTATTTT
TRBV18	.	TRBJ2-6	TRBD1	CASSHPGQGVSGANVLTF	TGTGCCAGCTCACATCCCGGACAGGGGGTCTCTGGGGCCAACGTCCTGACTTTC
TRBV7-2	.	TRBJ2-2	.	CASSKGGLTNTGELFF	TGTGCCAGCAGCAAGGGTGGACTTACGAACACCGGGGAGCTGTTTTTT
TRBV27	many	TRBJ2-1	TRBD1	CASSGTGNNEQFF	TGTGCCAGCAGTGGGACAGGCAACAATGAGCAGTTCTTC
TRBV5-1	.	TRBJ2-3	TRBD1	CASNRQGGTDTQYF	TGCGCCAGCAATCGACAGGGTGGCACAGATACGCAGTATTTT
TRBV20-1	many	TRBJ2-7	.	CSAPPGSSYEQYF	TGCAGTGCTCCCCCGGGGAGCTCCTACGAGCAGTACTTC
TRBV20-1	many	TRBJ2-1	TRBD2	CSARAAGTGEQFF	TGCAGTGCTAGGGCAGCGGGAACGGGTGAGCAGTTCTTC
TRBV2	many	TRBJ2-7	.	CASSDIGAEEYEQYF	TGTGCCAGCAGTGATATCGGGGCGGAGGAGTACGAGCAGTACTTC
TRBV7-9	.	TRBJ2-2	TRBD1	CASSTGQVPGELFF	TGTGCCAGCAGCACGGGACAGGTGCCCGGGGAGCTGTTTTTT
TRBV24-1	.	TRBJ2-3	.	CATSDGNSDTQYF	TGTGCCACCAGTGATGGGAACTCAGATACGCAGTATTTT
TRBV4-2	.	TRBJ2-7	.	CASSQTTQGSAYEQYF	TGTGCCAGCAGCCAAACTACTCAGGGGTCTGCTTACGAGCAGTACTTC
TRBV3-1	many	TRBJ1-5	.	CASSRGGGSQPQHF	TGTGCCAGCAGCCGGGGCGGAGGAAGCCAGCCCCAGCATTTT
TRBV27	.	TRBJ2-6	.	CATGRSYFGANVLTF	TGTGCCACTGGACGTTCCTACTTTGGGGCCAACGTCCTGACTTTC
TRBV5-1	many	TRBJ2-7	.	CASSLGGVEQYF	TGCGCCAGCAGCTTGGGGGGCGTCGAGCAGTACTTC
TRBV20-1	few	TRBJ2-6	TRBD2	CSARASRTRMSGANVLTF	TGCAGTGCTAGAGCTTCTCGGACTAGGATGTCTGGGGCCAACGTCCTGACTTTC
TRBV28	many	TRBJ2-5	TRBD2	CASSLIAGGVETQYF	TGTGCCAGCAGTTTAATAGCGGGAGGGGTAGAGACCCAGTACTTC
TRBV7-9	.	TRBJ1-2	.	CASSLADGPNYGYTF	TGTGCCAGCAGCTTAGCCGATGGACCTAACTATGGCTACACCTTC
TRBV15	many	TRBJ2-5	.	CATSRDPRGQETQYF	TGTGCCACCAGCAGAGATCCACGGGGCCAAGAGACCCAGTACTTC
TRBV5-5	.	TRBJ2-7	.	CASSLQTRSYEQYF	TGTGCCAGCAGTCTCCAGACGCGCTCCTACGAGCAGTACTTC
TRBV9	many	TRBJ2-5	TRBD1	CASSLPGTGGMETQYF	TGTGCCAGCAGCTTGCCCGGGACAGGGGGCATGGAGACCCAGTACTTC
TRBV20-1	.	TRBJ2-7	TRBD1	CSGQGEYEQYF	TGCAGTGGACAGGGTGAATACGAGCAGTACTTC